Sequencing of this T cell receptor (beta chain) was carried out in a study of OX40 agonist ivuxolimab in advanced cancers. For the study at large: Ivuxolimab, an agonistic anti-OX40 (CD134) antibody, was given to patients. Hepatocellular carcinoma, melanoma, renal cell or head and neck cancer was diagnosed in the dose-escalation patients. Three patients responded partially, comprising one with hepatocellular carcinoma and two with cutaneous melanoma.

Notes on the study in general: More expanded clones were found, on average, in CD8+ than in CD4+ T cells.

Details on this clone: No antigen is known for it.

Trimming removed 1 base at V and 2 bases at J, with 15 bases between. Germline CDR1 is MNHEY and CDR2 is SVGAGI. CDR3 length: 16 residues. The method was immunoSEQ multiplex PCR; TCRdb's version includes in-frame clones alone and lacks a portion of them. The top ten hold around 2% of the sample, which has under 70,000 clones, approximately 85% seen once. This sequence joins TRBV6-5 and TRBJ2-7; D not certain. Here the sequenced sample was CD4+ or CD8+ T cells sorted from blood, taken in a trial of the OX40 agonist ivuxolimab. The TCR was taken from an adult with an advanced solid tumor such as melanoma, head and neck, liver or kidney cancer. This CDR3 is CASSYYGVSGTYEQYF. In DNA, the CDR3 is TGTGCCAGCAGTTACTACGGCGTCTCCGGCACCTACGAGCAGTACTTC.